The 15 T cell receptor beta chains reported below all come from one sample, sequenced in a study of blood T cell repertoires in COVID-19. Using immunoSEQ multiplex PCR, the repertoire was profiled, and TCRdb retains in-frame clones only, with some absent. Here the sample spans 240,000 or so clones, about 83% being singletons. Sequencing was carried out using peripheral blood. The receptors originated from an elderly man with acute or convalescent COVID-19.

This clone was recorded once. The CDR3 region is CASSPGEWRQPQHF. CDR3 bases: TGTGCCAGCAGTCCAGGGGAGTGGAGGCAGCCCCAGCATTTT. The gene calls are TRBV2 and TRBJ1-5; possibly TRBD1 for D (6 bases). The CDR3 extends over 14 amino acids. CDR1 is SNHLY, CDR2 FYNNEI, per germline. Trimming took off 5 bases at V and 7 bases at J, with 15 bases between the two ends.

The V and J genes are TRBV28 and TRBJ2-6; a weak D match, TRBD2 (6 bases). Germline V gene sequence: CDR1 MDHEN, CDR2 SYDVKM. Trimming removed 5 bases from V and 2 bases from J, with 10 bases in between. There are 15 residues in the CDR3. Written as DNA, the CDR3 is TGTGCCAGCAGTGGGGGAGGAGCTGGGGCCAACGTCCTGACTTTC. As protein: CASSGGGAGANVLTF.

The rearrangement links TRBV7-9 to TRBJ2-2; TRBD2 matches 10 bases. J gave up 0 bases and V 5 bases, and 3 bases lay outside the gene matches. This CDR3 has 16 amino acids. The germline V gene has CDR1 SEHNR and CDR2 FQNEAQ (reference sequence). The CDR3 DNA is TGTGCCAGCAGCAGTAGCGGGGGGACGAACACCGGGGAGCTGTTTTTT. Amino acid sequence: CASSSSGGTNTGELFF.

This chain links TRBV14 with TRBJ1-1; TRBD1 aligns across 7 bases. The V gene's germline CDR1 is SGHDN and CDR2 FVKESK. This CDR3 comprises 13 residues. V lost 4 bases to trimming and J lost 7 bases; unmatched junction nucleotides: 6. CDR3 residues: CASSRKRDSEAFF. The CDR3 nucleotides are TGTGCCAGCAGCCGAAAGAGGGACAGTGAAGCTTTCTTT.

V and J are TRBV11-2 and TRBJ2-7; 8 bases agree with TRBD1. Looked up from germline, CDR1 is SGHAT and CDR2 is FQNNGV. The V segment lost 4 bases and the J segment 3 bases; nucleotides outside the gene matches: 8. The CDR3 extends over 15 amino acids. The CDR3 DNA follows: TGTGCCAGCAGCTCTCCGACAGGGGCAATCTACGAGCAGTACTTC. The encoded protein is CASSSPTGAIYEQYF.

The rearrangement uses TRBV18 and TRBJ1-2; 10 bases agree with TRBD1. The V segment lost 7 bases and the J segment 6 bases; nucleotides outside the gene matches: 8. The length of the CDR3 is 14 residues. Germline V gives CDR1 KGHSH, CDR2 LQKENI. This CDR3 reads CASFFLGTGDGYTF. CDR3 bases: TGTGCCAGCTTTTTCCTTGGGACAGGGGATGGCTACACCTTC.

The chain joins TRBV7-9 to TRBJ1-5; D remains unclear. Germline CDR1 is SEHNR and CDR2 is FQNEAQ (reference sequence). V shed 2 bases and J shed 7 bases, with 12 bases lying between them. The CDR3 contains 14 residues. The CDR3 bases are TGTGCCAGCAGCTTATCCTCGGGTGGCCAGCCCCAGCATTTT. This gives the protein CASSLSSGGQPQHF. Drawing the rest from reference TRBV7-9 and TRBJ1-5, the complete variable domain is DTGVSQNPRHKITKRGQNVTFRCDPISEHNRLYWYRQTLGQGPEFLTYFQNEAQLEKSRLLSDRFSAERPKGSFSTLEIQRTEQGDSAMYLCASSLSSGGQPQHFGDGTRLSIL.

The chain has TRBV18 and TRBJ2-7; 9 nucleotides line up with TRBD2. CDR1 is KGHSH, CDR2 LQKENI, per germline. V lost 3 bases to trimming and J lost 5 bases; unmatched junction nucleotides: 2. CDR3 length: 13 amino acids. The DNA of the CDR3 is TGTGCCAGCTCACCTAGCGGGGGCCACGAGCAGTACTTC. It codes for CASSPSGGHEQYF.

This clone was detected a few times. The chain links TRBV6-5 to TRBJ1-5; 10 positions match TRBD1. This CDR3 has 14 amino acids. Germline assignment: CDR1 MNHEY and CDR2 SVGAGI. V gave up 5 bases and J gave up 5 bases; unmatched junction bases: 3. CDR3 region: CASSRQGADQPQHF. CDR3 DNA sequence: TGTGCCAGCAGTCGACAGGGGGCGGATCAGCCCCAGCATTTT.

This clone was counted once. The V and J genes are TRBV2 and TRBJ1-5; D unresolved. The germline V and J ends were trimmed by 6 bases and 2 bases, with 11 bases remaining between them. The germline CDR1 and CDR2 sequences are SNHLY and FYNNEI. The CDR3 extends over 14 amino acids. CDR3 loop: CASRRREGNQPQHF. The CDR3 coding sequence is TGTGCCAGCAGGCGGCGGGAGGGCAATCAGCCCCAGCATTTT. Supplemented by reference TRBV2 and TRBJ1-5, the full variable domain reads EPEVTQTPSHQVTQMGQEVILRCVPISNHLYFYWYRQILGQKVEFLVSFYNNEISEKSEIFDDQFSVERPDGSNFTLKIRSTKLEDSAMYFCASRRREGNQPQHFGDGTRLSIL.

V usage is TRBV19 and J usage is TRBJ1-5, with D possibly matching TRBD1 (5 bases). V gave up 5 bases and J gave up 2 bases, with 10 bases separating them. Germline V lookup: CDR1 LNHDA, CDR2 SQIVND (reference sequence). The CDR3 has 14 residues. The DNA for the CDR3 is TGTGCCAGTAGTCCCCTACAGGGCAATCAGCCCCAGCATTTT. This gives the protein CASSPLQGNQPQHF.

This clone was observed once. This chain joins TRBV27 and TRBJ2-7; tentative D call: TRBD2 (5 bases). The length of the CDR3 is 13 residues. Germline V lookup: CDR1 MNHEY, CDR2 SMNVEV (reference sequence). V lost 1 base to trimming and J lost 7 bases, with 11 bases between them. Here the CDR3 DNA reads TGTGCCAGCAGTTTATTTCCCCGAGGGGAGCAGTACTTC. Protein sequence: CASSLFPRGEQYF.

This clone showed up just once. This chain joins TRBV9 and TRBJ2-1, with 8 bases aligning to TRBD2. Germline assignment: CDR1 SGDLS and CDR2 YYNGEE. The CDR3 covers 15 residues. J lost 4 bases, V lost 0 bases, and 3 bases had no gene match. This CDR3 is CASSVGLAGYNEQFF. The DNA for the CDR3 is TGTGCCAGCAGCGTAGGATTAGCGGGGTACAATGAGCAGTTCTTC.

The chain carries TRBV5-4 and TRBJ2-7, with a tentative D call TRBD2 (6 bases). Germline V lookup: CDR1 SGHNT, CDR2 YYREEE (reference sequence). Trimming removed 4 bases at V and 4 bases at J, with 15 bases between. The CDR3 consists of 14 residues. CDR3 loop: CASSPNGGAYEQYF. For the CDR3, the DNA is TGTGCCAGCAGCCCCAACGGGGGAGCTTACGAGCAGTACTTC.

The rearrangement uses TRBV19 and TRBJ1-6, with D perhaps matching TRBD1 (5 bases). The ends were cut back, 9 bases at V and 5 bases at J, with 17 bases in the middle. Germline V gene data show CDR1 as LNHDA and CDR2 as SQIVND (reference sequence). The CDR3 is made up of 15 amino acids. The CDR3: CASKTTGGNNSPLHF. CDR3 in DNA: TGTGCCAGCAAAACGACGGGGGGTAATAATTCACCCCTCCACTTT.